This T cell receptor (beta chain) was captured in a study of blood T cell repertoires in COVID-19. Study-level background: The origin of the acute and convalescent COVID-19 samples was the United States, Italy and Spain. Nucleic acid was either cDNA or gDNA, and it came from T cells, B-cell-depleted T cells, or PBMCs.

Profiled with immunoSEQ multiplex PCR; TCRdb holds only in-frame clones, not every one. The table records more than 200,000 clones, 84% of them present only once. The CDR3 has 15 residues. Germline V gene lookup returns CDR1 SGHNT and CDR2 YYREEE (reference sequence). V shed 0 bases and J 4 bases; nucleotides not matched to a gene: 1. As to this clone: Other DNA sequences of this sample code for an identical CDR3.

This receptor was taken from a woman of 80 years or more with COVID-19, enrolled during active disease. J is TRBJ2-2 and V is TRBV5-4, with 9 positions matching TRBD1. What was sequenced was peripheral blood. CDR3 DNA: TGTGCCAGCAGCTTGGGACAGGGGGTCACCGGGGAGCTGTTTTTT. Protein: CASSLGQGVTGELFF.